The 11 T cell receptor beta chains listed next were all sequenced from one sample in a study of early stage breast cancer tumors. Libraries were prepared by immunoSEQ multiplex PCR; TCRdb keeps only in-frame clonotypes and omits some of them. The table lists under 20,000 clones, around 83% of them singletons. The sequenced sample consisted of blood. The source is a person between 65 and 79 years old with breast cancer.

The chain uses TRBV12-1 and TRBJ2-1; the D call in the table, TRBD2, was not verified against the DNA. TRBV12-1 is termed a pseudogene. The CDR3 extends over 11 amino acids. The DNA for the CDR3 is TGTGCCAGCAGCCAGCGACGTTTGGGGTTCTTC. Translating it yields CASSQRRLGFF.

The chain carries TRBV28 and TRBJ1-4; 10 bases match TRBD1. The junction had 5 bases not matched to a gene; V was cut back by 8 bases and J by 5 bases. The CDR3 consists of 14 residues. Germline V CDR1 and CDR2: MDHEN, SYDVKM. CDR3 bases: TGTGCCAGCGTACGGACAGGGGGGAATGAAAAACTGTTTTTT. Translation: CASVRTGGNEKLFF.

A single count supports this clone. The V call is TRBV5-1, the J call TRBJ2-1; D is possibly TRBD1 (7 bases). The CDR3 totals 14 residues. CDR1 is SGHRS and CDR2 is YFSETQ in the germline V gene. The V end lost 5 bases, the J end lost 8 bases, and 17 bases lay between the germline ends. CDR3 sequence: CASSSGDRAHEQFF. CDR3 nucleotides: TGCGCCAGCAGTAGCGGCGACAGGGCACATGAGCAGTTCTTC.

This clone was seen a single time. The chain recombines TRBV18 with TRBJ2-1, with TRBD1 matching 7 bases. The V segment lost 3 bases and the J segment 3 bases; nucleotides outside the gene matches: 5. Germline V gene sequence: CDR1 KGHSH, CDR2 LQKENI. This CDR3 has 15 residues. The CDR3 reads CASSPLQGNYNEQFF. CDR3 DNA: TGTGCCAGCTCACCTTTACAGGGGAACTACAATGAGCAGTTCTTC.

The chain is built from TRBV11-2 and TRBJ1-4; TRBD1 aligns across 7 bases. This CDR3 has 13 residues. V lost 1 base and J lost 11; bases outside the gene matches: 4. CDR1 is SGHAT and CDR2 is FQNNGV in the germline V gene. CDR3 loop: CASSLGQGVKLFF. The CDR3 DNA reads as TGTGCCAGCAGCTTAGGGCAGGGGGTCAAACTGTTTTTT.

The gene calls are TRBV7-2 and TRBJ2-2, with 12 nucleotides matching TRBD2. CDR3 size: 16 residues. Germline V gene data show CDR1 as SGHTA and CDR2 as FQGNSA. With 7 bases clipped from V and 6 bases from J, the junction kept 9 bases outside the gene matches. CDR3 region: CASKASGGAKAGELFF. As DNA, the CDR3 is TGTGCCAGCAAGGCTAGCGGGGGGGCCAAGGCCGGGGAGCTGTTTTTT.

The chain combines TRBV21-1 with TRBJ2-7; the table assigns TRBD2, which was not confirmed against the DNA. TRBV21-1 is annotated as a pseudogene. CDR3 size: 16 residues. For the CDR3, the DNA is TGTGCCAGCAGCAGATATGGACGTGGGAGCTCCTACGAGCAGTACTTC. This gives the protein CASSRYGRGSSYEQYF.

The chain employs TRBV28 and TRBJ1-1, with 10 bases that match TRBD1. The germline V gene encodes CDR1 MDHEN and CDR2 SYDVKM. The CDR3 contains 16 residues. With 6 bases clipped from V and 3 bases from J, the junction kept 10 bases outside the gene matches. This chain's CDR3 is CASRGNGDRGYTEAFF. The DNA of the CDR3 is TGTGCCAGCAGAGGAAATGGGGACAGGGGATACACTGAAGCTTTCTTT.

The chain recombines TRBV7-2 with TRBJ2-4, with 12 positions matching TRBD1. The trim removed 3 bases at V and 1 base at J, leaving 1 base unmatched. Germline V lookup: CDR1 SGHTA, CDR2 FQGNSA. The CDR3 is 16 amino acids. CDR3 DNA: TGTGCCAGCAGCTTGGGACAGGGGGCGGCCAAAAACATTCAGTACTTC. It translates to CASSLGQGAAKNIQYF.

V is TRBV19 and J is TRBJ2-1, with 7 bases lining up with TRBD1. Germline-derived CDR1 and CDR2 are LNHDA and SQIVND (reference sequence). The CDR3 has 12 residues. Trimming at V came to 9 bases and at J to 6 bases, leaving 5 bases not matched to a gene. The CDR3 is CASGDRANEQFF. The CDR3 DNA reads TGTGCCAGCGGAGACAGGGCCAATGAGCAGTTCTTC.

This chain links TRBV6-6 with TRBJ1-1; no clear D gene. V was pared by 4 bases and J by 0 bases, with 6 bases between. The CDR3 totals 13 residues. The germline V gene encodes CDR1 MNHNY and CDR2 SVGAGI (reference sequence). The CDR3, as DNA: TGTGCCAGCAGTTCCGGGGTGAACACTGAAGCTTTCTTT. Its protein is CASSSGVNTEAFF.